The rows below give T cell receptor beta chains drawn from one sample of a study of PD-L1 blockade in urothelial cancer. Measured with immunoSEQ multiplex PCR; TCRdb has only the in-frame clones, and not every one. The sample shows about 40,000 clones, 80% to 90% of them seen only once. Here the sequenced sample was PBMCs, taken around atezolizumab (anti-PD-L1) treatment. These receptors originate from a man aged 55-75 years with urothelial cancer. CDR3s include the opening cysteine and the closing phenylalanine or tryptophan. D genes are given only for firm matches.

d_call,j_call,v_call,cdr3_length,cdr3_aa
NA,TRBJ2-7,TRBV9,15,CASSVASGIKYEQYF
NA,TRBJ1-2,TRBV19,11,CASMERFGYTF
NA,TRBJ2-3,TRBV30,15,CAWSVYASSTDTQYF
TRBD1,TRBJ1-4,TRBV6-1,14,CASRGDRVNEKLFF
TRBD1,TRBJ2-7,TRBV19,15,CASSIRQGQTYEQYF
TRBD1,TRBJ2-5,TRBV6-6,14,CASSYRTGIGTQYF
TRBD2,TRBJ2-1,TRBV9,15,CASSVDLGLNNEQFF
NA,TRBJ2-7,TRBV19,14,CASSTGGSSYEQYF
NA,TRBJ2-1,TRBV27,16,CASSLLLESSYNEQFF
TRBD1,TRBJ1-1,TRBV5-1,14,CASSKTGEGTEAFF
TRBD2,TRBJ2-3,TRBV2,15,CASLASGVGTDTQYF
NA,TRBJ2-1,TRBV30,13,CAWREGPFNEQFF
NA,TRBJ1-1,TRBV6-4,14,CASSEIGGGTEAFF
NA,TRBJ1-1,TRBV7-9,15,CASSIATGYNTEAFF
NA,TRBJ2-3,TRBV5-1,14,CASSLNSYTDTQYF
NA,TRBJ1-4,TRBV10-3,13,CAISGRVDEKLFF
TRBD2,TRBJ2-1,TRBV10-3,19,CAISEWGLAAPTIFNEQFF
NA,TRBJ2-2,TRBV5-1,14,CASSLTGNTGELFF
TRBD2,TRBJ2-1,TRBV30,17,CAFRASGRPRSGNEQFF
TRBD2,TRBJ2-5,TRBV5-5,17,CASSSQGLAGGMETQYF
NA,TRBJ2-7,TRBV7-2,15,CASSPGGAGGYEQYF
TRBD1,TRBJ1-6,TRBV19,16,CASGDTGTGYNSPLHF
TRBD1,TRBJ1-1,TRBV7-2,15,CASSTGQGGGAEAFF
TRBD1,TRBJ2-4,TRBV2,14,CASRGQENKNIQYF
TRBD2,TRBJ2-7,TRBV5-5,16,CASSLVGTSGSYEQYF
TRBD2,TRBJ2-3,TRBV6-4,15,CASNQVLRGADTQYF
NA,TRBJ1-2,TRBV5-1,15,CASSLAAGANYGYTF
NA,TRBJ2-2,TRBV15,17,CATSRVVGTTNTGELFF
NA,TRBJ1-3,TRBV30,16,CAWSAMGGRSGNTIYF
TRBD1,TRBJ1-2,TRBV7-9,16,CASSLGGQGAVYGYTF
NA,TRBJ2-5,TRBV7-9,13,CASVGPNQETQYF
NA,TRBJ2-2,TRBV5-6,14,CASSLPGVEWELFF
TRBD2,TRBJ2-3,TRBV29-1,14,CSVDLGLDADTQYF
NA,TRBJ2-1,TRBV5-1,13,CASSTTTNNEQFF
NA,TRBJ1-5,TRBV6-1,13,CASSGEGFQPQHF
NA,TRBJ1-2,TRBV2,14,CANHPGSSNYGYTF
TRBD2,TRBJ2-3,TRBV11-2,16,CASSGAGTSTTDTQYF
NA,TRBJ2-3,TRBV15,14,CATSRVERTDTQYF
TRBD2,TRBJ2-3,TRBV11-2,16,CASSITGTSFTDTQYF
TRBD1,TRBJ2-7,TRBV6-1,17,CASSEAWPGQGSYEQYF
TRBD1,TRBJ1-1,TRBV18,17,CASSTTGGIGVGTEAFF
TRBD1,TRBJ2-3,TRBV7-2,15,CASSSRQGGTDTQYF
NA,TRBJ1-4,TRBV15,15,CATSRDRGANEKLFF
TRBD1,TRBJ1-5,TRBV28,16,CASRRLGQGSNQPQHF
NA,TRBJ1-1,TRBV30,11,CAWSQGPEAFF
NA,TRBJ2-5,TRBV5-4,14,CASSLKGGAETQYF
TRBD1,TRBJ2-3,TRBV25-1,15,CASSESGQGTDTQYF
TRBD2,TRBJ2-7,TRBV6-5,16,CASSYSGAGGLDEQYF
NA,TRBJ1-1,TRBV4-2,11,CASSQAGVAFF
TRBD1,TRBJ1-1,TRBV18,16,CASSDTGGGMNTEAFF
NA,TRBJ2-5,TRBV2,13,CASSVTVRETQYF
NA,TRBJ1-1,TRBV27,13,CASSLSEDTEAFF